This entry lists 23 T cell receptor beta chains sequenced from one sample in a study of sequential checkpoint blockade in melanoma. Sequencing used immunoSEQ multiplex PCR; TCRdb keeps in-frame clones, though not all of them. The sample records about 32,000 clones, around 82% being singletons. Treatment meaning: randomized to nivolumab then ipilimumab (arm A) or the reverse (arm B). Sequencing used CD8+ T cells sorted from blood (inferred from file names), obtained from a patient given nivolumab and ipilimumab in sequence. Source of these receptors: a human donor with melanoma.

The V call is TRBV4-3, the J call TRBJ2-7; D ambiguous. There are 13 residues in the CDR3. CDR1 and CDR2 from the germline V gene are LGHNA and YSLEER. The V and J ends lost 0 bases and 3 bases respectively, with 6 bases between them. CDR3 DNA sequence: TGCGCCAGCAGCCAAGATTCGGGCTACGAGCAGTACTTC. This codes for CASSQDSGYEQYF.

The rearrangement uses TRBV5-6 and TRBJ2-5; 7 bases map to TRBD1. The J call is in doubt because the DNA end fits TRBJ2-7 better. The germline V gene has CDR1 SGHDT and CDR2 YYEEEE. The CDR3 is 15 residues long. CDR3 amino acids: CASSLGTDFSYEQYF. DNA for the CDR3: TGTGCCAGCAGCCTGGGGACAGACTTTTCCTACGAGCAGTACTTC.

This chain joins TRBV7-9 and TRBJ2-7, with D perhaps matching TRBD2 (6 bases). This CDR3 contains 16 residues. Trimming stripped 4 bases from V and 6 bases from J, with 22 bases between. Looked up from germline, CDR1 is SEHNR and CDR2 is FQNEAQ (reference sequence). For the CDR3, the DNA is TGTGCCAGCAGCTCCCGATTCGACACCCTCGGGGGCGAGCAGTACTTC. Translated: CASSSRFDTLGGEQYF.

This chain uses TRBV5-1 with TRBJ1-2, with 11 positions matching TRBD1. CDR1 is SGHRS and CDR2 is YFSETQ in the germline V gene. Trimming took 5 bases from V and 6 from J; bases not matched to a gene: 9. This CDR3 region has 15 residues. CDR3 DNA sequence: TGCGCCAGCAGACTATGGACAGGGGGCTCGGATGGCTACACCTTC. Encoded protein: CASRLWTGGSDGYTF.

V and J are TRBV5-6 and TRBJ2-7; TRBD2 is a possible D gene (5 bases). The germline gives CDR1 SGHDT, CDR2 YYEEEE. Trimming pared 7 bases from V and 6 bases from J, leaving 11 bases between. This CDR3 contains 11 residues. The CDR3 region has the DNA TGTGCCAGCTCCTGGGCGGGCGAGCAGTACTTC. Translation: CASSWAGEQYF.

The rearrangement joins TRBV19 to TRBJ2-1; 10 positions agree with TRBD2. V shed 9 bases and J 7 bases; nucleotides not matched to a gene: 6. The V gene's germline CDR1 is LNHDA and CDR2 SQIVND (reference sequence). The CDR3 loop spans 13 amino acids. The CDR3 region is CASSAGGMNEQFF. As DNA, the CDR3 is TGTGCCAGCTCAGCGGGAGGGATGAATGAGCAGTTCTTC.

This chain joins TRBV27 and TRBJ1-1; TRBD1 aligns across 7 bases. In germline, CDR1 is MNHEY, CDR2 SMNVEV (reference sequence). The CDR3 covers 10 residues. Trimming cost V 8 bases and J 9 bases; bases outside gene matches: 3. In nucleotides, the CDR3 is TGTGCCAGCGGGACAGATAAAGCTTTCTTT. Translating it yields CASGTDKAFF.

The rearrangement joins TRBV10-3 to TRBJ2-7, with D tentatively TRBD2 (5 bases). Germline V CDR1 and CDR2: ENHRY, SYGVKD. V lost 9 bases to trimming and J lost 2 bases, with 17 bases between them. This CDR3 comprises 14 residues. As DNA, the CDR3 is TGTGCCATTTCTCGAAGAGGGCTAGCCTACGAGCAGTACTTC. Translation gives CAISRRGLAYEQYF.

The chain combines TRBV7-8 with TRBJ1-4, with D possibly being TRBD1 (5 bases). Trimming took 4 bases from V and 7 from J, leaving 19 bases between them. Per the germline V gene, CDR1 is SGHVS and CDR2 is FQNEAQ. There are 16 residues in the CDR3. CDR3 in amino acids: CASSSLTGGEAEKLFF. In nucleotides, the CDR3 is TGTGCCAGCAGCTCACTTACGGGGGGGGAAGCTGAAAAACTGTTTTTT.

The chain uses TRBV6-4 and TRBJ2-1; 13 bases match TRBD2. CDR1 MRHNA and CDR2 SNTAGT come from the germline V gene. This CDR3 region has 15 residues. V shed 2 bases and J 6 bases; nucleotides not matched to a gene: 1. CDR3 in amino acids: CASSDRTSGSNEQFF. CDR3 coding DNA: TGTGCCAGCAGTGACAGGACTAGCGGGAGCAATGAGCAGTTCTTC.

This clone rates as medium-sized. This chain joins TRBV28 and TRBJ1-6, with 8 bases fitting TRBD1. CDR3 length: 15 amino acids. Germline assignment: CDR1 MDHEN and CDR2 SYDVKM. Trimming took 6 bases from V and 6 from J; bases not matched to a gene: 7. The CDR3: CASSINTGGNSPLHF. In nucleotides, the CDR3 is TGTGCCAGCAGCATAAACACAGGGGGTAATTCACCCCTCCACTTT.

The genes are TRBV10-3 and TRBJ1-2, with 7 bases fitting TRBD1. Looked up from germline, CDR1 is ENHRY and CDR2 is SYGVKD. With V trimmed by 3 bases and J by 2 bases, 9 bases remained unmatched. There are 16 residues in the CDR3. The CDR3 region has the DNA TGTGCCATCAGTGAATGGGCAGGGGGTGGAAACTATGGCTACACCTTC. It yields the protein CAISEWAGGGNYGYTF.

The chain couples TRBV27 to TRBJ1-2; 7 bases align to TRBD1. The CDR3 covers 16 residues. After removal of 2 bases from V and 1 base from J, the junction contained 7 bases not matched to a gene. Germline V CDR1 and CDR2: MNHEY, SMNVEV (reference sequence). The CDR3 coding sequence is TGTGCCAGCAGTTTAGGACCCGGGACAGATAACTATGGCTACACCTTC. Translating gives CASSLGPGTDNYGYTF.

V and J are TRBV11-3 and TRBJ2-2, with 7 bases matching TRBD1. V trimming: 4 bases; J trimming: 4 bases; junction bases outside the gene matches: 6. From germline, CDR1 is SGHNT and CDR2 YENEEA. The CDR3 runs 15 residues. The CDR3 sequence: CASSSYRGSTGELFF. In DNA, the CDR3 is TGTGCCAGCAGCTCCTACAGGGGATCCACCGGGGAGCTGTTTTTT. The full variable domain, its missing parts supplied by reference TRBV11-3 and TRBJ2-2, is EAGVVQSPRYKIIEKKQPVAFWCNPISGHNTLYWYLQNLGQGPELLIRYENEEAVDDSQLPKDRFSAERLKGVDSTLKIQPAELGDSAVYLCASSSYRGSTGELFFGEGSRLTVL.

V usage is TRBV11-2 and J usage is TRBJ1-1; 7 bases are a match to TRBD1. V lost 5 bases to trimming and J lost 3 bases; unmatched junction nucleotides: 3. The length of the CDR3 is 13 residues. In germline, CDR1 is SGHAT, CDR2 FQNNGV. The CDR3 sequence is CASSGDRDTEAFF. CDR3 in DNA: TGTGCCAGCAGCGGAGACAGGGACACTGAAGCTTTCTTT.

This chain connects TRBV7-6 to TRBJ1-4; tentatively, D is TRBD1 (6 bases). The germline CDR1 and CDR2 sequences are SGHVS and FNYEAQ. The V end lost 0 bases, the J end lost 6 bases, and 8 bases lay between the germline ends. The CDR3 length is 14 residues. The chain's CDR3 is CASSLAGGYEKLFF. DNA for the CDR3: TGTGCCAGCAGCTTAGCAGGGGGATATGAAAAACTGTTTTTT.

The CDR3 loop reads CASSLATGGLYEQYF. The CDR3, as DNA: TGTGCCAGCAGCTTAGCTACAGGGGGCTTATACGAGCAGTACTTC. This chain joins TRBV7-9 and TRBJ2-7; 9 positions agree with TRBD1. The CDR3 runs to 15 residues. In germline, CDR1 is SEHNR, CDR2 FQNEAQ (reference sequence). Losses at the gene ends were 0 bases for V and 4 bases for J; bases not matched to a gene: 4.

J is TRBJ2-7 and V is TRBV5-1; maybe TRBD1 (6 bases). This CDR3 contains 15 residues. CDR1 and CDR2 from the germline V gene are SGHRS and YFSETQ. Trimming stripped 4 bases from V and 9 bases from J, with 23 bases between. The CDR3, as DNA: TGCGCCAGCAGCCTTACGAGGACAGCCCCCCTCGGGCAGTACTTC. Protein sequence: CASSLTRTAPLGQYF.

The J gene is TRBJ2-7, the V gene TRBV23-1; 12 bases align to TRBD2. TRBV23-1 is known as an ORF, though its function is uncertain. The V and J ends lost 6 bases and 4 bases, in that order; junction bases with no gene match: 7. CDR3 length: 15 amino acids. The CDR3: CASSQEGLAGYEQYF. In DNA, the CDR3 is TGCGCCAGCAGCCAAGAGGGACTAGCGGGTTACGAGCAGTACTTC.

The V gene is TRBV19, the J gene TRBJ2-5, with D perhaps matching TRBD1 (6 bases). The better agreement between TRBJ2-7 and the DNA end casts doubt on the J call. The CDR3 has 13 residues. The V gene's germline CDR1 is LNHDA and CDR2 SQIVND (reference sequence). The CDR3 DNA reads TGTGCCAGTTCAAATTTACAGGGACCCGAGCAGTACTTC. This gives the protein CASSNLQGPEQYF.

The sample holds one count of this clone. The gene calls are TRBV11-2 and TRBJ1-1; D unclear. Trimming removed 3 bases at V and 2 bases at J, with 10 bases between. The CDR3 has 14 residues. Per the germline V gene, CDR1 is SGHAT and CDR2 is FQNNGV. The CDR3 region is CASSFWAANTEAFF. The CDR3 DNA is TGTGCCAGCAGCTTTTGGGCAGCCAACACTGAAGCTTTCTTT.

The rearrangement links TRBV7-9 to TRBJ1-2; possibly TRBD1 for D (5 bases). CDR3 length: 13 residues. Germline loops: CDR1 SEHNR, CDR2 FQNEAQ (reference sequence). V was pared by 4 bases and J by 4 bases, with 10 bases between. The chain's CDR3 is CASSSDSIYGYTF. CDR3 sequence (DNA): TGTGCCAGCAGCTCCGACAGCATCTATGGCTACACCTTC.

The chain employs TRBV10-1 and TRBJ1-2, with 8 nucleotides matching TRBD1. There are 15 residues in the CDR3. V lost 2 bases, J lost 2 bases, and 4 bases stayed unmatched. Germline lookup yields CDR1 WNHNN and CDR2 SYGVQD (reference sequence). This chain's CDR3 is CASSEGQGTNYGYTF. The CDR3 nucleotides are TGCGCCAGCAGTGAGGGACAGGGTACAAACTATGGCTACACCTTC.